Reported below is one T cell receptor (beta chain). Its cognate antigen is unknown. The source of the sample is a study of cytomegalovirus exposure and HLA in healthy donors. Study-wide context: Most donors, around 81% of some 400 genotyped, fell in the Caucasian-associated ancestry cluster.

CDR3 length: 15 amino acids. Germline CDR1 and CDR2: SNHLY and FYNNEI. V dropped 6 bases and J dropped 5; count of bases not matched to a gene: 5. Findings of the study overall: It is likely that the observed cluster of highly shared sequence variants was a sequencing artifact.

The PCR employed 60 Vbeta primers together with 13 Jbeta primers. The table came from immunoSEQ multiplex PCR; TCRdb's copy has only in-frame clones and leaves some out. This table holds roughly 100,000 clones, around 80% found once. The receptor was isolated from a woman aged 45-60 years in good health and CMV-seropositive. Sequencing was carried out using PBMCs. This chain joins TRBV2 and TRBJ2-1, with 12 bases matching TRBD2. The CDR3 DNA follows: TGTGCCAGCAGCGCAACTAGCGGGGGGAACAATGAGCAGTTCTTC. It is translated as CASSATSGGNNEQFF.